Listed below are T cell receptor beta chains from one sample, sequenced in a study of lymphopenia after photon versus proton radiotherapy. Method: immunoSEQ multiplex PCR; TCRdb's copy keeps in-frame clones and lacks some. The sample contains 25,000 to 35,000 clones, more than 75% of which appear only once. The sample consisted of peripheral blood, taken from a patient treated with proton-based radiotherapy. These receptor sequences come from a woman aged 60-75 years with cholangiocarcinoma. Some clones in this sample may be carry-over from other donors' samples. Both conserved end residues are trimmed from each CDR3. Part of the rows lack a size; the others show once, few, many or a class for expanded clones.

>TRBV5-8|TRBJ2-3|.
ASSRGAVPRVDTQY
>TRBV15|TRBJ2-1|.
ATSLGRGQF
>TRBV18|TRBJ2-7|.
ASSPTRQGIQQY
>TRBV7-8|TRBJ1-4|.
ASSLEATNEKLF
>TRBV6-1|TRBJ1-5|.
ASSQGTPVTGGNQPQH
>TRBV9|TRBJ2-2|.
ASSVVVGQGGTGELF
>TRBV15|TRBJ2-3|.
ATSRDQGLAGRADTQY
>TRBV13|TRBJ2-2|.
ASSAYGRNTGELF
>TRBV5-1|TRBJ2-5|.
ASSLRGLAGGNQETQY
>TRBV18|TRBJ1-2|.
ASSPGSPEGYT
>TRBV18|TRBJ2-3|.
ASSPRTSTDTQY
>TRBV7-3|TRBJ1-6|.
ASSLYQGGSPLH
>TRBV2|TRBJ1-4|.
ASSVSGATREKLF
>TRBV19|TRBJ2-6|.
ASSMGSGANVLT
>TRBV5-1|TRBJ1-1|.
ASSLTNTEAF
>TRBV5-3|TRBJ1-6|.
ARSPGQGCNPYNSPLH
>TRBV27|TRBJ1-1|.
ASSLSSRGLMNTEAF
>TRBV27|TRBJ1-5|.
ASGTAGAGNQPQH
>TRBV11-1|TRBJ2-5|.
ASSFLTLGGETQY
>TRBV9|TRBJ2-4|.
ASSVGLRKNIQY
>TRBV30|TRBJ1-3|.
AWSHTNSGNTIY
>TRBV7-8|TRBJ2-7|.
ASSLRLGEQY
>TRBV29-1|TRBJ2-7|.
SGRTGPYEQY
>TRBV5-6|TRBJ1-4|.
ASSLWRAGNEKLF
>TRBV7-8|TRBJ2-7|once
ASSPTGFPYEQY
>TRBV6-5|TRBJ2-7|.
ASSWDRASYEQY
>TRBV18|TRBJ1-5|.
ASSPRGGNQPQH
>TRBV16|TRBJ2-2|.
ASSQLAGAAGELF
>TRBV19|TRBJ1-2|.
ATQEDRASLNYGYT
>TRBV6-5|TRBJ2-3|once
ASSYPGVAGTDTQY
>TRBV7-2|TRBJ2-1|.
ASSWRQRDNEQF
>TRBV6-1|TRBJ2-7|.
ATRDRDYEQY
>TRBV5-1|TRBJ2-7|.
ASSLAEGLGEQY
>TRBV18|TRBJ2-7|.
ASSPPVGTYEQY
>TRBV18|TRBJ2-1|few
ASSPPSGPREQF
>TRBV19|TRBJ1-1|.
ASSTKVGLPEAF
>TRBV18|TRBJ1-6|.
ASSSIRASYNSPLH
>TRBV9|TRBJ2-1|.
ASSVSTSGGESYNEQF
>TRBV4-3|TRBJ2-2|.
ASSQVLGLAGDTGELF
>TRBV10-3|TRBJ2-7|.
AISGSSGDPEQY
>TRBV6-5|TRBJ1-2|.
ASSGRRLNYGYT
>TRBV5-1|TRBJ2-7|once
ASSLGGSGSYEQY
>TRBV12-5|TRBJ1-2|.
ASGFRGINYGYT
>TRBV2|TRBJ1-6|.
ASNRARTDYNSPLH
>TRBV21-1|TRBJ1-1|.
ASSTGPGRNDTEAF
>TRBV5-1|TRBJ1-2|once
ASSLGGSYGYT
>TRBV19|TRBJ2-1|.
ASSIRKRGSYNEQF
>TRBV7-2|TRBJ2-5|.
ASSLLQETQY
>TRBV4-1|TRBJ1-4|.
ASSPTGGNEKLF
>TRBV9|TRBJ1-4|.
ASSAPTLGDTNEKLF
>TRBV10-3|TRBJ2-3|.
AIKAGTSSHITDTQY
>TRBV6-1|TRBJ1-5|.
ASSEGQPQH
>TRBV6-5|TRBJ2-7|once
ASSSPGQGSYEQY
>TRBV4-3|TRBJ1-6|.
ASSHGGKTYNSPLH
>TRBV30|TRBJ1-5|.
AWSVPNGDQPQH
>TRBV18|TRBJ2-2|.
ASSPPRGITGELF
>TRBV28|TRBJ1-1|once
ASSLPGPNTEAF
>TRBV6-1|TRBJ1-1|.
ASSDPIIITEAF
>TRBV13|TRBJ2-7|.
ASSPRDRGYEQY
>TRBV5-1|TRBJ1-1|.
ASSLDPWEQRNTEAF